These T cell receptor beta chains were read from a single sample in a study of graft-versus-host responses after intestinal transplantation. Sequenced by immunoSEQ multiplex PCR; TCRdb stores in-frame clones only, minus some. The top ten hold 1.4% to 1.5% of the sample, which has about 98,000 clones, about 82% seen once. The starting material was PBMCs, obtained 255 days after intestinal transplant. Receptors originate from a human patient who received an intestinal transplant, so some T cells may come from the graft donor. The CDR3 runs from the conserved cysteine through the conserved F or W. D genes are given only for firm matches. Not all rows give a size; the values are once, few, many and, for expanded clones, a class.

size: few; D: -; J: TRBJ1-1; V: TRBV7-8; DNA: TGTGCCAGCAGCGTCGGGACACTCAGGAACACTGAAGCTTTCTTT; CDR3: CASSVGTLRNTEAFF
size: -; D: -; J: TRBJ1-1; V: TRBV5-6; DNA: TGTGCCAGCCGTGGAGGCACTGAAGCTTTCTTT; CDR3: CASRGGTEAFF
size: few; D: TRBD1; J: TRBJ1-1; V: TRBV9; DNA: TGTGCCAGCAGCGTTGGGACAGGGGCTACTGAAGCTTTCTTT; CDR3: CASSVGTGATEAFF
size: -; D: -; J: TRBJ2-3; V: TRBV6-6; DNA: TGTGCCAGCAGTTACTATAGAGAGGAAACAGATACGCAGTATTTT; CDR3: CASSYYREETDTQYF
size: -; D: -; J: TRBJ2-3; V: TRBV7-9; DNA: TGTGCCAGCAGCCGCACAGGGAGCACAGATACGCAGTATTTT; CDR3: CASSRTGSTDTQYF
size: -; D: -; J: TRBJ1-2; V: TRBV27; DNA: TGTGCCAGCTCTAACAGCGACTATGGCTACACCTTC; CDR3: CASSNSDYGYTF
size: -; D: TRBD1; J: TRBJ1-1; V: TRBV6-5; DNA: TGTGCCAGCAGAGTGGACAGGGGGGGCACTGAAGCTTTCTTT; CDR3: CASRVDRGGTEAFF
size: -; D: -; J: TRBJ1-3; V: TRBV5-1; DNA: TGCGCCAGCAGCTTCGGTGGAAACACCATATATTTT; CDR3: CASSFGGNTIYF
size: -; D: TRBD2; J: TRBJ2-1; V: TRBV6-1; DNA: TGTGCCAGCAGTTCTCTAGCGGGAAACTACAATGAGCAGTTCTTC; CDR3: CASSSLAGNYNEQFF
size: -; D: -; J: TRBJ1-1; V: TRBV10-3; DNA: TGTGCCATCAGTGAGGGACTTCCCAACACTGAAGCTTTCTTT; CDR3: CAISEGLPNTEAFF
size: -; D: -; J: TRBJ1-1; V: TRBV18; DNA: TGTGCCAGCTCGGTTCCGGGGGGAACTGAAGCTTTCTTT; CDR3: CASSVPGGTEAFF
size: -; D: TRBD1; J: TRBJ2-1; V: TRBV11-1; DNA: TGTGCCAGCAGCTGGGGGAACAGGGGTAGGTTCGATGAGCAGTTCTTC; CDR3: CASSWGNRGRFDEQFF
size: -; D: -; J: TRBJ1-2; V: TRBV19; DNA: TGTGCCAGTAGTTCTACCAGGGAATCTTATGGCTACACCTTC; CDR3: CASSSTRESYGYTF
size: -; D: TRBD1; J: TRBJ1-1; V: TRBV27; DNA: TGTGCCAGCAGTCCACTAGGGGGCATTTCGGACACTGAAGCTTTCTTT; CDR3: CASSPLGGISDTEAFF
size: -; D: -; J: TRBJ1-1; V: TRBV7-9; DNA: TGTGCCAGCAGCTTAGGTAACGAGAACACTGAAGCTTTCTTT; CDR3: CASSLGNENTEAFF
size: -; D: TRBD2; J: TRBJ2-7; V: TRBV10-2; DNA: TGCGCCAGCAGTGAATGGCTAGCGGGAACCTACGAGCAGTACTTC; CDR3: CASSEWLAGTYEQYF
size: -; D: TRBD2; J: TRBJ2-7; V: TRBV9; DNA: TGTGCCAGCAGCGGAACTAGCGGAACCAGCTCCTACGAGCAGTACTTC; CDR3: CASSGTSGTSSYEQYF
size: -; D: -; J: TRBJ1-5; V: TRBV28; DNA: TGTGCCAGCAGTTTATCCCAGGGGCGGTGGCAGCCCCAGCATTTT; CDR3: CASSLSQGRWQPQHF
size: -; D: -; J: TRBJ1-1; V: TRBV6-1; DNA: TGTGCCAGCAGTGAACCGGGATTAAGCACTGAAGCTTTCTTT; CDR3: CASSEPGLSTEAFF
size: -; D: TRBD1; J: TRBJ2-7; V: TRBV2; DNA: TGTGCCAGCTATCGGTTTTCTAGGGGGCTGGCTCCCTCCTACGAGCAGTACTTC; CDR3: CASYRFSRGLAPSYEQYF
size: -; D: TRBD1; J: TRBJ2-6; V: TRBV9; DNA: TGTGCCAGCAGCGTAGGTTTCGACAGGGGGTGGGCTGGGGCCAACGTCCTGACTTTC; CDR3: CASSVGFDRGWAGANVLTF
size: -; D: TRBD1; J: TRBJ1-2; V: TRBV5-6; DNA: TGTGCCAGCAGCTTGGTACAGGGGGGGAAGCCCTATGGCTACACCTTC; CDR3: CASSLVQGGKPYGYTF
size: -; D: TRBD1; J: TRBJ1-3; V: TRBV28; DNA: TGTGCCAGCAGTTCACAGGGGGCTGGAAACACCATATATTTT; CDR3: CASSSQGAGNTIYF
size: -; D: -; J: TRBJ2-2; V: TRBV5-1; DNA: TGCGCCAGCAGCCCGCCGGGGGGCGGGACGAACACCGGGGAGCTGTTTTTT; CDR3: CASSPPGGGTNTGELFF
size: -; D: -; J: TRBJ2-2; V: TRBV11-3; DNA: TGTGCCAGCAGCTTAGATCAAGGGGCGAACACCGGGGAGCTGTTTTTT; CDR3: CASSLDQGANTGELFF
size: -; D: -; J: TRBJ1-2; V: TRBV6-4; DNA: TGTGCCAGCAGTCCCGGGCAGGGCCCTTTCTATGGCTACACCTTC; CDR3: CASSPGQGPFYGYTF
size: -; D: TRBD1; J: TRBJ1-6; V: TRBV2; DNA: TGTGCCAGTCACTCCGGGACAGGGAAAAGGTCACCCCTCCACTTT; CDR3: CASHSGTGKRSPLHF
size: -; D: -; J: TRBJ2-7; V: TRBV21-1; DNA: TGTGCCAGCAGCCCTAAACAGGGCTACGAGCAGTACTTC; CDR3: CASSPKQGYEQYF
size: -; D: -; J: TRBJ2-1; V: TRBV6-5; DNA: TGTGCCAGCGGCTCCCTGCGAGAGCAGTTCTTC; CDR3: CASGSLREQFF
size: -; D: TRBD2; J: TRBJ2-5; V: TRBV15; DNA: TGTGCCACCAGCAGAGTCCGGGAGGCCCAGTACTTC; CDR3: CATSRVREAQYF
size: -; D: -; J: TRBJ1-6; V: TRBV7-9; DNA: TGTGCCAGCGGTCAGGTGTTAAATTCACCCCTCCACTTT; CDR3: CASGQVLNSPLHF